A selection of T cell receptor beta chains follows, all from one sample in a study of CD8 T cells in Susac syndrome. MiXCR was run by TCRdb on the immunoSEQ multiplex PCR reads, yielding one entry per CDR3 protein. The sample gives fewer than 150,000 distinct CDR3 sequences, about 95% of which show up once; about 0.18% is in the top ten. The specimen was CD8+ T cells from PBMCs. Receptors originate from a human donor with Susac syndrome. Each CDR3 is given with its conserved first and last residue. The size entry is marked missing in some rows and otherwise reads once, few, many or a size class.

V gene	J gene	clone size	CDR3 protein
TRBV12-3/TRBV12-4	TRBJ2-1	.	CASILFGTSPQFF
TRBV29-1	TRBJ1-1	.	CSVLLAEAFF
TRBV19	TRBJ2-1	.	CASSDASGNHNEQFF
TRBV24-1	TRBJ2-1	.	CATSDPPSGQDNEQFF
TRBV7-9	TRBJ1-4	.	CASSSGGEKLFF
TRBV6-1	TRBJ2-5	.	CASSAYRYQETQYF
TRBV27	TRBJ2-1	once	CASSFFGSANEQFF
TRBV9	TRBJ1-4	.	CASSVEGDEKLFF
TRBV4-2	TRBJ2-1	once	CASSQDSTGSSYNEQFF
TRBV2	TRBJ2-7	.	CASSDVAETYEQYF
TRBV28	TRBJ2-1	once	CASSLYSELAPRNEQFF
TRBV20-1	TRBJ1-5	.	CSARGPGQISNQPQHF
TRBV6-5	TRBJ1-1	.	CASSLSPSPPPRMNTEAFF
TRBV27	TRBJ2-3	.	CASSLWGIGGSDTQYF
TRBV4-1	TRBJ2-5	.	CASSQDSTGSLETQYF
TRBV7-9	TRBJ1-2	.	CASSAFNGYTF
TRBV12-3/TRBV12-4	TRBJ2-1	.	CASSFVQDGQDEQFF
TRBV3-1	TRBJ2-2	.	CASSQGERGVTGELFF
TRBV6-6	TRBJ1-2	.	CASTYGGSGGYTF
TRBV5-5	TRBJ2-7	.	CASSLFLAGGLEEQYF
TRBV13	TRBJ2-7	.	CASTQGGQLYEQYF
TRBV11-2	TRBJ2-5	.	CASSLYRSNQETQYF
TRBV6-1	TRBJ2-3	.	CASTLTSADTQYF
TRBV4-1	TRBJ2-7	.	CASSHRQGLAGYEQYF
TRBV15	TRBJ1-1	.	CATSRGLQQMNTEAFF
TRBV11-1	TRBJ1-1	.	CASSLELGNTEAFF
TRBV30	TRBJ2-7	.	CAWGYAYEQYF
TRBV6-6	TRBJ1-5	.	CASSRRDSNQPQHF
TRBV4-1	TRBJ2-1	.	CASSQDLAIEQFF
TRBV27	TRBJ2-1	.	CASSAPGLKSYNEQFF
TRBV29-1	TRBJ2-7	once	CSVRGDPSSYEQYF
TRBV6-5	TRBJ1-5	.	CASSYLPANSNQPQHF
TRBV15	TRBJ2-3	.	CATAVLADTDTQYF
TRBV4-1	TRBJ2-5	.	CASSQDDEWAVTKQETQYF